Below, 9 T cell receptor beta chains from the same sample are listed, as sequenced in a study of cytomegalovirus exposure and HLA in healthy donors. A multiplex PCR was run with 60 Vbeta primers and 13 Jbeta primers. TCRdb's copy holds only in-frame clones and misses some; the assay was immunoSEQ multiplex PCR. Of about 47,000 clones in the sample, approximately 67% were seen once. The sample consisted of PBMCs. Receptors originate from a man aged 25 to 40 in good health and CMV-seronegative.

V and J are TRBV6-1 and TRBJ2-1; TRBD2 matches at 8 bases. Unmatched junction bases numbered 5, after V lost 9 bases and J lost 4 bases. Germline V gene data show CDR1 as MNHNS and CDR2 as SASEGT. The CDR3 spans 13 residues. Here the CDR3 DNA reads TGTGCCAGTGGACTAGCTTCTTACAATGAGCAGTTCTTC. It encodes CASGLASYNEQFF.

The chain employs TRBV27 and TRBJ2-3, with 9 bases that match TRBD1. V dropped 5 bases and J dropped 6; count of bases not matched to a gene: 9. The germline V gene has CDR1 MNHEY and CDR2 SMNVEV (reference sequence). The length of the CDR3 is 15 residues. This CDR3 reads CASSPLQGALDTQYF. Written as DNA, the CDR3 is TGTGCCAGCAGTCCTTTACAGGGGGCGCTGGATACGCAGTATTTT.

The chain recombines TRBV5-4 with TRBJ2-7; 12 bases align to TRBD2. Looked up from germline, CDR1 is SGHNT and CDR2 is YYREEE (reference sequence). This CDR3 has 17 residues. After removal of 3 bases from V and 5 bases from J, the junction contained 12 bases not matched to a gene. The CDR3 here is CASSSGPLAGGPHEQYF. The DNA of the CDR3 is TGTGCCAGCAGCTCCGGCCCCCTAGCGGGAGGGCCCCACGAGCAGTACTTC.

V usage is TRBV7-9 and J usage is TRBJ2-1, with 14 bases that match TRBD2. The CDR3 sequence is 18 residues long. Germline V gene data show CDR1 as SEHNR and CDR2 as FQNEAQ (reference sequence). The V gene end was trimmed by 4 bases and the J gene end by 0 bases; junction bases not matched to a gene: 5. This chain's CDR3 is CASSWGLAGDGSYNEQFF. In nucleotides, the CDR3 is TGTGCCAGCAGCTGGGGACTAGCGGGAGATGGCTCCTACAATGAGCAGTTCTTC.

In DNA form, the CDR3 reads TGTGCCAGCAGCAATGGCGGGCGTGCCTACGAGCAGTACTTC. It translates to CASSNGGRAYEQYF. V is TRBV21-1 and J is TRBJ2-7; the table's D gene call, TRBD2, was not cross checked with the DNA. TRBV21-1 represents a pseudogene. The CDR3 covers 14 residues.

Of note for this clone: A junction end diverges from the germline sequence, so it may reflect a read error. V usage is TRBV6-5 and J usage is TRBJ2-7; the match to TRBD1 covers 8 bases. Germline loops: CDR1 MNHEY, CDR2 SVGAGI. The CDR3 is 13 amino acids. CDR3 protein: CASRYFPPDREYF. The CDR3 nucleotides read TGTGCCAGCAGATACTTCCCTCCGGACAGGGAGTACTTC.

This chain links TRBV6-1 with TRBJ1-5; perhaps TRBD1 as D (5 bases). Trimming took off 2 bases at V and 4 bases at J, with 18 bases between the two ends. The CDR3 has 17 residues. The V gene's germline CDR1 is MNHNS and CDR2 SASEGT. The CDR3 nucleotides are TGTGCCAGCAGTGAACGGGCCTGGGTGGGGCCTAATCAGCCCCAGCATTTT. It encodes CASSERAWVGPNQPQHF.

CDR3 residues: CASNSRGQSEKLFF. CDR3 DNA: TGTGCCAGCAACTCCAGGGGGCAGAGTGAAAAACTGTTTTTT. The chain recombines TRBV10-3 with TRBJ1-4; the match to TRBD1 covers 8 bases. Unmatched junction bases numbered 11, after V lost 10 bases and J lost 7 bases. CDR3 size: 14 residues. Germline-derived CDR1 and CDR2 are ENHRY and SYGVKD.

The rearrangement links TRBV15 to TRBJ2-7; a possible D gene is TRBD2 (6 bases). CDR1 is LNHNV and CDR2 is YYDKDF in the germline V gene (reference sequence). Between the trimmed V and J ends, which lost 0 bases and 3 bases, there was a span of 15 bases. This CDR3 is built from 16 residues. CDR3 region: CATSRDGRGRYYEQYF. The DNA of the CDR3 is TGTGCCACCAGCAGAGATGGACGAGGGAGGTACTACGAGCAGTACTTC.